This T cell receptor beta chain is from a study of T cells in Graves' hyperthyroidism and ophthalmopathy. The CDR3 is 12 amino acids. The ends lost 7 bases at V and 6 bases at J; junction bases unmatched: 4. Germline assignment: CDR1 MNHEY and CDR2 SMNVEV (reference sequence). Amplified regions were TCR beta CDR3 sequences from RNA transcripts. The TCR CDR3 was amplified in a first-round RT-PCR using the HTBI primer set. TCRdb independently ran MiXCR on the multiplex PCR reads; one entry per CDR3 protein. The table includes under 500,000 distinct CDR3 sequences, around 15% detected once. This sequence originates from a man aged 50 or older with Graves' ophthalmopathy. Sequencing used blood. The rearrangement uses TRBV27 and TRBJ1-2; 8 nucleotides agree with TRBD1. The CDR3 DNA sequence: TGTGCCAGCACTGGACAGGGTCATGGCTACACCTTC. Protein sequence: CASTGQGHGYTF.